The clone carrying this T cell receptor beta chain was detected only a few times. The data were taken from a study of blood T cells in healthy people across ages. The authors ran a second PCR of roughly 7 to 11 cycles using a sample-barcoded 5' primer and a J-beta primer mix. TCRdb re-analysed the 5' RACE reads in MiXCR, keeping a single row per CDR3 protein. The sample lists about 1,800,000 distinct CDR3 sequences; approximately 30% were seen once. The germline gives CDR1 MGHDK, CDR2 SYGVNS. V shed 6 bases and J 3 bases; nucleotides not matched to a gene: 0. The CDR3 runs 13 residues. The receptor was isolated from a woman in her 30s in good health. The chain has TRBV25-1 and TRBJ2-2; 8 bases fit TRBD1. Sequencing used blood. The CDR3 DNA reads TGTGCCAGCAGGGGACAGGACACCGGGGAGCTGTTTTTT. Translation gives CASRGQDTGELFF.